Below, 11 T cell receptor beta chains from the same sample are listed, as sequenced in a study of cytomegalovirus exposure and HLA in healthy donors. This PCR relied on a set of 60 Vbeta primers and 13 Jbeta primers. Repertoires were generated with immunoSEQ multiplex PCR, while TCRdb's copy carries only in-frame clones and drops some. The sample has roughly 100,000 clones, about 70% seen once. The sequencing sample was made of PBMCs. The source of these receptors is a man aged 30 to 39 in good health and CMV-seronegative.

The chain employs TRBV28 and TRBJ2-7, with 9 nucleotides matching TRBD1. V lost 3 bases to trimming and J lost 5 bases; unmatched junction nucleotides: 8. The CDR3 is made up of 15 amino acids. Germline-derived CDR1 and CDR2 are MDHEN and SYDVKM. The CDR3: CASSLSGTGYHEQYF. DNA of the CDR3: TGTGCCAGCAGTTTGAGTGGGACAGGGTACCACGAGCAGTACTTC.

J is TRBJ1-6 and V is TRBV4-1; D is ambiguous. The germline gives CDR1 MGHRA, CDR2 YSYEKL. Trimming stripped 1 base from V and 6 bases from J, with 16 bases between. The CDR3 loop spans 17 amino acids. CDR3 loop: CASSQVASLEPNSPLHF. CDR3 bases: TGCGCCAGCAGCCAAGTAGCCAGCCTCGAGCCTAATTCACCCCTCCACTTT.

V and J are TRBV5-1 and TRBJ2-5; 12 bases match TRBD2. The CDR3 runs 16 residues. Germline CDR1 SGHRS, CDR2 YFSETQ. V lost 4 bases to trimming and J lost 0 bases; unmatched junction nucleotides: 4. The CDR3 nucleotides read TGCGCCAGCAGCGGTGGGACTAGCGGGTACCAAGAGACCCAGTACTTC. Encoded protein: CASSGGTSGYQETQYF.

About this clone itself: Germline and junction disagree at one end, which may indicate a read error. The CDR3 region is CASSLEHVRDTQYF. For the CDR3, the DNA is TGTGCCAGCAGCCTAGAACACGTCAGGGATACGCAGTATTTT. The rearrangement links TRBV11-3 to TRBJ2-3; D remains ambiguous. CDR3 length equals 14 residues. CDR1 is SGHNT, CDR2 YENEEA, per germline. Drawing the rest from reference TRBV11-3 and TRBJ2-3, the complete variable domain is EAGVVQSPRYKIIEKKQPVAFWCNPISGHNTLYWYLQNLGQGPELLIRYENEEAVDDSQLPKDRFSAERLKGVDSTLKIQPAELGDSAVYLCASSLEHVRDTQYFGPGTRLTVL.

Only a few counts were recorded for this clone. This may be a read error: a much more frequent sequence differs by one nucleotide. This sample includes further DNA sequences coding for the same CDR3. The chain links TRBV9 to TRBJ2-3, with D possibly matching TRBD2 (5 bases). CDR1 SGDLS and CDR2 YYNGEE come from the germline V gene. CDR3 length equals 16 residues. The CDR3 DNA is TGTGCCAGCAGCGTAGGAGGGTATGGGTCCACAGATACGCAGTATTTC. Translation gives CASSVGGYGSTDTQYF.

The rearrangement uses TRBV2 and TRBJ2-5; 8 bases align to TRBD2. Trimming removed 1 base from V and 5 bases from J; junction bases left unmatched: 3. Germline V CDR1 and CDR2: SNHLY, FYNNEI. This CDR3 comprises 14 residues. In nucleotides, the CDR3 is TGTGCCAGCAGTGAAGAGGCGGGAGGTGAGACCCAGTACTTC. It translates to CASSEEAGGETQYF.

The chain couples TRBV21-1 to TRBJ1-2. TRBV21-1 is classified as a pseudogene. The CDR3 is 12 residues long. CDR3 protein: CASTGPGGGYTF. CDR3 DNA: TGTGCCAGCACCGGACCGGGGGGTGGCTACACCTTC.

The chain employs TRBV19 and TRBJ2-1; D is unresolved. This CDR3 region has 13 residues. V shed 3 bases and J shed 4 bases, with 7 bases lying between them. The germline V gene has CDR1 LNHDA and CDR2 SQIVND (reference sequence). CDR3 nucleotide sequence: TGTGCCAGTAGTATCGCGCCGTACAATGAGCAGTTCTTC. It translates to CASSIAPYNEQFF.

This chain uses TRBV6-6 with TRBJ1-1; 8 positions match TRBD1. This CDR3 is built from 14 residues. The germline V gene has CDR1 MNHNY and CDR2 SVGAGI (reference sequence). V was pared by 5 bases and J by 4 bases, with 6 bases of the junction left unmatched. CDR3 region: CASSHTGGSTEAFF. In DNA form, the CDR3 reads TGTGCCAGCAGTCACACAGGGGGTAGCACTGAAGCTTTCTTT.

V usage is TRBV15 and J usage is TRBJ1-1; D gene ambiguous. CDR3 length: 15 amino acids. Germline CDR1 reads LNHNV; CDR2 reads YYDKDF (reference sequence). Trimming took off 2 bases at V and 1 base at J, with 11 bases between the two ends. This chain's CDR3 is CATSRRGFGNTEAFF. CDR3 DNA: TGTGCCACCAGCAGACGGGGTTTCGGGAACACTGAAGCTTTCTTT.

This CDR3 is CASSSGQGFAGELFF. The CDR3 DNA sequence: TGTGCCAGCAGCTCGGGACAGGGGTTCGCCGGGGAGCTGTTTTTT. The rearrangement uses TRBV11-3 and TRBJ2-2, with 10 nucleotides matching TRBD1. CDR1 and CDR2 (germline): SGHNT, YENEEA. Trimming cost V 4 bases and J 6 bases; bases outside gene matches: 5. The CDR3 spans 15 residues.